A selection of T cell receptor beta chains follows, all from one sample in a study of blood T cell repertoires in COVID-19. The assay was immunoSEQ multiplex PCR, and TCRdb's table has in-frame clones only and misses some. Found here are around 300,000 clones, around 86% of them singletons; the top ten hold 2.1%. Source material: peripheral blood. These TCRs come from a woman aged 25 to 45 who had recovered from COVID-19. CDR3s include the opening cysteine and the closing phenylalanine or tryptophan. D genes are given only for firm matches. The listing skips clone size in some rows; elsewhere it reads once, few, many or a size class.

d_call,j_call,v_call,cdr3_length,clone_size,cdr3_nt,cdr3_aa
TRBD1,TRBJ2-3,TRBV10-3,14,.,TGTGCCATCAATGCAGGACAGGGCACAGATACGCAGTATTTT,CAINAGQGTDTQYF
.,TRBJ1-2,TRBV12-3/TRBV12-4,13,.,TGTGCCAGCAGTGCGGGGTCAGACTATGGCTACACCTTC,CASSAGSDYGYTF
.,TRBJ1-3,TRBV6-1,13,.,TGTGCCAGCAGTGACAGGGAAGGAAACACCATATATTTT,CASSDREGNTIYF
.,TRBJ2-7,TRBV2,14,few,TGTGCCAGCAGTATCGGACAGGGAGGGTACGAGCAGTACTTC,CASSIGQGGYEQYF
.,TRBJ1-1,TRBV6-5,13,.,TGTGCCAGCAGTTACTCGAGGAACACTGAAGCTTTCTTT,CASSYSRNTEAFF
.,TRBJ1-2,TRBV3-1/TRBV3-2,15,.,TGTGCCAGCAGCCAAGCCATTGCAGGGCCCTATGGCTACACCTTC,CASSQAIAGPYGYTF
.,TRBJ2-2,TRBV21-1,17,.,TGTGCCAGCAGCCGAAAGGACAGGGGACCGAACACCGGGGAGCTGTTTTTT,CASSRKDRGPNTGELFF
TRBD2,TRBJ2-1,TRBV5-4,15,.,TGTGCCAGCAGCCCGCGGGAGGGCGCCTACAATGAGCAGTTCTTC,CASSPREGAYNEQFF
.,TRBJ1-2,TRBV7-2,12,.,TGTGCCAGCAGCGGCAGGGGAAGTGGCTACACCTTC,CASSGRGSGYTF
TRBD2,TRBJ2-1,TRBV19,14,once,TGTGCCAGTAGTATTCTCGCGGGAGCTGGCGAGCAGTTCTTC,CASSILAGAGEQFF
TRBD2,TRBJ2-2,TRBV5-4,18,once,TGTGCCAGCAGCCCCCGACAGATGGGTGGGGGGGGCACCGGGGAGCTGTTTTTT,CASSPRQMGGGGTGELFF
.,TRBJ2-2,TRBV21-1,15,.,TGTGCCAGCAGCCATCAACTAGGGAACACCGGGGAGCTGTTTTTT,CASSHQLGNTGELFF
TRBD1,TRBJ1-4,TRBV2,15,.,TGTGCCAGCAGTGAACTGGGGACAGGGAATGAAAAACTGTTTTTT,CASSELGTGNEKLFF
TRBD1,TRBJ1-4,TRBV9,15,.,TGTGCCAGCAGCTCCGGGACAGGGGCTAATGAAAAACTGTTTTTT,CASSSGTGANEKLFF
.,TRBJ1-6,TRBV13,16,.,TGTGCCAGCAGCTCGACCGCGGACATCAGGAATTCACCCCTCCACTTT,CASSSTADIRNSPLHF
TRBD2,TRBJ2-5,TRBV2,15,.,TGTGCCAGCAGACTAGCGGGGGGCCGCCAAGAGACCCAGTACTTC,CASRLAGGRQETQYF
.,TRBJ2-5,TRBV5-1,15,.,TGCGCCAGCAGCCTGGCTGGGACAAACCAAGAGACCCAGTACTTC,CASSLAGTNQETQYF
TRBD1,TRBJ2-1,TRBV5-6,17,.,TGTGCCAGCAGCTTCTACAACCGGGACAGGGGCTACAATGAGCAGTTCTTC,CASSFYNRDRGYNEQFF
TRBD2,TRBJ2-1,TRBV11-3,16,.,TGTGCCAGCAGCTGGGGGGGACTAGCGGGCGAGAATGAGCAGTTCTTC,CASSWGGLAGENEQFF
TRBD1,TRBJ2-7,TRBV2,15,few,TGTGCCAGCAGTGAGAGAGGACAGGGATCCTACGAGCAGTACTTC,CASSERGQGSYEQYF
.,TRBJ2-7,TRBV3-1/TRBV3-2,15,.,TGTGCCAGCAGCCAGAGGGGAGGCATCAGTCGCGAGCAGTACTTC,CASSQRGGISREQYF
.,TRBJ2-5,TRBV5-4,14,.,TGTGCCAGCAGCTTCCGGGGTGCACAAGAGACCCAGTACTTC,CASSFRGAQETQYF
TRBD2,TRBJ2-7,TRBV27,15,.,TGTGCCAGCAGTTTATCGGCGGGAGCGTTACACGAGCAGTACTTC,CASSLSAGALHEQYF
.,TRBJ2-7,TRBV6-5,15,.,TGTGCCAGCAGTTACTCCTGGGGCGGGAACTACGAGCAGTACTTC,CASSYSWGGNYEQYF
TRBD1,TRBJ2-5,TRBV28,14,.,TGTGCCAGCAGTACGGACAGGCTCGGGGAGACCCAGTACTTC,CASSTDRLGETQYF
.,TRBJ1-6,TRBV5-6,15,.,TGTGCCAGCAGCTTGGGCGGGAGTCTGAGTTCACCCCTCCACTTT,CASSLGGSLSSPLHF
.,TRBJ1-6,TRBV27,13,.,TGTGCCAGCAGTAAGATCGGCGGTTCACCCCTCCACTTT,CASSKIGGSPLHF
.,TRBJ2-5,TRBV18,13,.,TGTGCCAGCTCACCACTCAGGCAAGAGACCCAGTACTTC,CASSPLRQETQYF
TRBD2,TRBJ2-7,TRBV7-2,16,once,TGTGCCAGCAGCCTAACGGGACTAGCGGGAGTGGTCGAGCAGTACTTC,CASSLTGLAGVVEQYF
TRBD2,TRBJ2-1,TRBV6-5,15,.,TGTGCCAGCAGTTTCGGGACTAGCGGGATTGATGAGCAGTTCTTC,CASSFGTSGIDEQFF
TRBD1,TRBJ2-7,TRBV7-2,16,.,TGTGCCAGCAGCCCCCGGACAGGGGCGCTCTCCTACGAGCAGTACTTC,CASSPRTGALSYEQYF
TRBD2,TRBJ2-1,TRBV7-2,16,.,TGTGCCAGCAGCTTAGATCTAGCGGGGGGACGTGATGAGCAGTTCTTC,CASSLDLAGGRDEQFF
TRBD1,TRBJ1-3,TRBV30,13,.,TGTGCCTGGACAGGGGGTAATGGAAACACCATATATTTT,CAWTGGNGNTIYF
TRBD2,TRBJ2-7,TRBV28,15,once,TGTGCCAGCAGTCTGAACATAGCGGGAGGGGTCGAGCAGTACTTC,CASSLNIAGGVEQYF
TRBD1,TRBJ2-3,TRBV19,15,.,TGTGCCAGTAGGAGGTGGGACAGGGGGCCAGATACGCAGTATTTT,CASRRWDRGPDTQYF
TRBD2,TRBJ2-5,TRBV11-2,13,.,TGTGCCAGCAGCACCGGACTAGCGGAGACCCAGTACTTC,CASSTGLAETQYF